These 5 T cell receptor beta chains were all obtained from the same sample, sequenced in a study of T cells in Graves' hyperthyroidism and ophthalmopathy. RNA transcripts provided the source from which TCR beta CDR3 regions were amplified. Carried out on the TCR CDR3, a first-round RT-PCR used the HTBI primer set. TCRdb re-called the multiplex PCR reads through MiXCR, storing one row per CDR3 protein. This repertoire shows 410,000 or so distinct CDR3 sequences, around 15% found once; its top ten account for about 12%. Material for sequencing was blood. These TCRs come from a man aged 18 to 30 with Graves' ophthalmopathy.

This rearrangement joins TRBV3-1 to TRBJ1-1; no reliable D call. This CDR3 comprises 17 residues. Germline loops: CDR1 LGHDT, CDR2 YNNKEL (reference sequence). The V gene lost 3 bases and the J gene lost 1 base, with 18 bases spanning the gap. CDR3: CASSHRRARSWNTEAFF. In DNA form, the CDR3 reads TGTGCCAGCAGCCATAGGAGGGCGCGATCATGGAACACTGAAGCTTTCTTT.

This clonotype was picked up one time. This chain joins TRBV29-1 and TRBJ2-5; 8 bases fit TRBD2. J gave up 6 bases and V 4 bases, and 10 bases lay outside the gene matches. Germline V lookup: CDR1 SQVTM, CDR2 ANQGSEA. The CDR3 covers 14 residues. The CDR3 DNA follows: TGCAGCGTTGCGGGGACTAGTGGTACAAAGACCCAGTACTTC. It encodes CSVAGTSGTKTQYF.

At least ten counts were recorded for this clonotype. As DNA, the CDR3 is TGCGCCAGCAGCCTGAACCGGGACAGACTTTCCTACGAGCAGTACTTC. Translation: CASSLNRDRLSYEQYF. V usage is TRBV10-2 and J usage is TRBJ2-7, with 7 positions matching TRBD1. Germline trimming cut 6 bases from V and 1 base from J; bases unmatched to any gene: 12. Germline lookup yields CDR1 WSHSY and CDR2 SAAADI. The CDR3 covers 16 residues.

There are a few counts of this clonotype. The rearrangement uses TRBV6-1 and TRBJ1-5, with 7 bases identical to TRBD1. Trimming cost V 5 bases and J 0 bases; bases outside gene matches: 4. The CDR3 consists of 15 residues. Germline CDR1 reads MNHNS; CDR2 reads SASEGT. The CDR3 spells CASSLGQASNQPQHF. Here the CDR3 DNA reads TGTGCCAGCAGTTTAGGACAGGCTAGCAATCAGCCCCAGCATTTT.

This clonotype was seen repeatedly, ten times or more. The genes are TRBV13 and TRBJ2-7; 9 nucleotides align to TRBD1. The V and J ends lost 5 bases and 3 bases, in that order; junction bases with no gene match: 5. This CDR3 is 14 amino acids long. Germline loops: CDR1 PRHDT, CDR2 FYEKMQ (reference sequence). The CDR3 DNA follows: TGTGCCAGCAGCCCCCGACAGGGGGGCTACGAGCAGTACTTC. Residues: CASSPRQGGYEQYF.